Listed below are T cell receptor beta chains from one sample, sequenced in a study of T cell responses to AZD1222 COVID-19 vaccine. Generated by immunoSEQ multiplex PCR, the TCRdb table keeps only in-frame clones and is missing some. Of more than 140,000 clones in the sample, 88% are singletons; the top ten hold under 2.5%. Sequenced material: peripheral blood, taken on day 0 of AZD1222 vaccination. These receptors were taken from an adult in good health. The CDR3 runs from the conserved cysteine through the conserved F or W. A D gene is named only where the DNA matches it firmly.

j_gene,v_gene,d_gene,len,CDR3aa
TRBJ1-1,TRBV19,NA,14,CASRPPQRNTEAFF
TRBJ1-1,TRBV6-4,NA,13,CASSTESNTEAFF
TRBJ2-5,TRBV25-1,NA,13,CASSSLGPETQYF
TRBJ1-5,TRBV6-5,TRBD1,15,CASRTGHAYNQPQHF
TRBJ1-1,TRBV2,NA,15,CYPRRALPVNTEAFF
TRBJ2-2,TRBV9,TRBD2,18,CASSFRLAAMANTGELFF
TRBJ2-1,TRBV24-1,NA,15,CATSDLTRSADEQFF
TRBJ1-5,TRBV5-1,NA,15,CASSLGTDSNQPQHF
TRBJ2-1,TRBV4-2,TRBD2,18,CASSQEASGSSLQYGQFF
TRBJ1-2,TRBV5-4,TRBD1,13,CASSTRDSYGYTF
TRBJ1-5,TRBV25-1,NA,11,CASSPNQPQHF
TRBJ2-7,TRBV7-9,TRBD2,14,CASSSTGTNYEQYF
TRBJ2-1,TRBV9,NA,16,CASSVATGSSYNEQFF